The clone carrying this TCR beta chain has a handful of counts. Its target is unknown. The sample belongs to a study of identical twins. Findings and caveats of the study: Among out-of-frame alpha sequences shared by twins, low generation probability occurred in excess. Excess twin sharing in beta out-of-frame sequences was weaker.

A single record per CDR3 protein comes from TCRdb applying MiXCR to the 5' RACE reads. Seen here are some 240,000 distinct CDR3 sequences, 10% observed once, and the top ten hold approximately 11%. Germline CDR1 and CDR2: MGHRA and YSYEKL. Trimming removed 5 bases from V and 7 bases from J; junction bases left unmatched: 10. The CDR3 covers 15 residues. All donors comprised healthy Caucasians. This chain uses TRBV4-1 with TRBJ2-7, with 11 bases fitting TRBD2. The specimen was memory T cells sorted from blood. The sequence came from a man between 45 and 60 years old in good health. The CDR3 region is CASSSLLAGEVEQYF. CDR3 DNA sequence: TGCGCCAGCAGCTCCCTACTAGCGGGAGAGGTGGAGCAGTACTTC.